Listed below are T cell receptor beta chains from one sample, sequenced in a study of vaccination and CD4 T cells after COVID-19. No cognate antigen is known for these TCRs. TCRdb processed the PCR reads anew with MiXCR; each CDR3 protein has one entry. The sample contains about 21,000 distinct CDR3 sequences, 46% of which appear only once. The material sequenced was CD4+ T cells from blood, cultured in vitro, taken about 7 months after SARS-CoV-2 vaccination. Every receptor here comes from a human donor who had recovered from COVID-19. Each CDR3 is given with its conserved first and last residue. The D gene is left open where the match is weak. Expanded clones are given a class, and other clones once, few, many or no size at all.

>TRBV5-4|.|few|TRBJ1-2
TGTGCCAGCAGCTTGGTTACCCGGGATGGCGTGGGCTACACCTTC
CASSLVTRDGVGYTF
>TRBV7-2|.|.|TRBJ2-3
TGTGCCAGCAGCAAACCCCTAGCTTCCGCCGATACGCAGTATTTT
CASSKPLASADTQYF
>TRBV10-3|TRBD2|.|TRBJ2-7
TGTGCCATCAGTAAGACTAGCGGGGGGGCCTACGAGCAGTACTTC
CAISKTSGGAYEQYF
>TRBV12-3/TRBV12-4|.|medium-sized|TRBJ1-1
TGTGCCAGCGGGGCAGGCCAACGGGGGAACACTGAAGCTTTCTTT
CASGAGQRGNTEAFF
>TRBV20-1|.|.|TRBJ1-2
TGCAGTGCCCCCCCGGCCTTGTCGGGATACGGTGGCTACACCTTC
CSAPPALSGYGGYTF
>TRBV4-2|.|.|TRBJ2-5
TGTGCCAGCAGCCAAGATAGAAGAGAGACCCAGTACTTC
CASSQDRRETQYF
>TRBV4-3|.|.|TRBJ1-1
TGCGCCAGCAGCCAGTTAGGGGGGCGGGAAGCTTTCTTT
CASSQLGGREAFF
>TRBV24-1|.|.|TRBJ2-3
TGTGCCACCAGTGAGGACTCCTCCACAGATACGCAGTATTTT
CATSEDSSTDTQYF
>TRBV20-1|.|few|TRBJ2-5
TGCAGTGCTAGAATTCGGAAATCTTCAGAGACCCAGTACTTC
CSARIRKSSETQYF
>TRBV2|TRBD2|.|TRBJ2-5
TGTGCCAGCAGTGGTCCGGGGGGGGTTGAGACCCAGTACTTC
CASSGPGGVETQYF
>TRBV6-2/TRBV6-3|TRBD1|few|TRBJ2-5
TGTGCCAGCAGTCGCCCCCGGGACAGGGGTGAGACCCAGTACTTC
CASSRPRDRGETQYF
>TRBV2|.|once|TRBJ1-2
TGTGCCAGCAGTGATGAGGCTAACTATGGCTACACCTTC
CASSDEANYGYTF
>TRBV15|TRBD2|.|TRBJ2-5
TGTGCCACCAGCAGAGATTGGGAGGGCCAAGAGACCCAGTACTTC
CATSRDWEGQETQYF
>TRBV20-1|TRBD2|medium-sized|TRBJ2-3
TGCAGTGCTAGTCCTAGCGGAAGCACAGATACGCAGTATTTT
CSASPSGSTDTQYF
>TRBV7-2|.|few|TRBJ2-7
TGTGCCAGCAGCCCCCGACAGGAGTACGAGCAGTACTTC
CASSPRQEYEQYF
>TRBV4-1|TRBD1|few|TRBJ2-7
TGCGCCAGCAGCCAACCGGGACAGGAGAGCCTACGGCAGTACTTC
CASSQPGQESLRQYF
>TRBV20-1|.|few|TRBJ2-2
TGCAGTGCTAGAAGGACTACTAACACCGGGGAGCTGTTTTTT
CSARRTTNTGELFF
>TRBV20-1|TRBD2|.|TRBJ2-1
TGCAGTGCCTTCACTAGCGGAGTCTACAATGAGCAGTTCTTC
CSAFTSGVYNEQFF
>TRBV10-2|TRBD1|.|TRBJ2-7
TGCGCCAGCAGTGAAGGACAGGCGGACTCCTACGAGCAGTACTTC
CASSEGQADSYEQYF
>TRBV20-1|.|.|TRBJ2-6
TGCAGTGCTAGGGACAGCTCTGGGGCCAACGTCCTGACTTTC
CSARDSSGANVLTF
>TRBV6-5|TRBD2|few|TRBJ2-7
TGTGCCAGCAGTTACCCCAGCGGGAGGGCTGGTGAGCAGTACTTC
CASSYPSGRAGEQYF
>TRBV6-2/TRBV6-3|.|.|TRBJ1-5
TGTGCCAGCAGTGCACAGGGTTGGTATCAGCCCCAGCATTTT
CASSAQGWYQPQHF
>TRBV21-1|.|.|TRBJ2-7
TGTGCCAGCAACCCACTTATGGCTAGCGAGCAGTACTTC
CASNPLMASEQYF
>TRBV20-1|.|.|TRBJ2-5
TGCAGTGCTAGAGATCAGGTCTTAAAAGAGACCCAGTACTTC
CSARDQVLKETQYF
>TRBV5-4|TRBD2|.|TRBJ2-3
TGTGCCAGCAGCTTGGGCCTAGCGGGGTCCACAGATACGCAGTATTTT
CASSLGLAGSTDTQYF
>TRBV20-1|TRBD1|.|TRBJ2-7
TGCAGTGCTAGAGGGACAGGGGGATCCTACGAGCAGTACTTC
CSARGTGGSYEQYF
>TRBV20-1|.|few|TRBJ2-7
TGCAGTGCTAGGCCGGGATCGGCGGGGGAGCAGTACTTC
CSARPGSAGEQYF
>TRBV19|TRBD1|.|TRBJ1-5
TGTGCCAGTAGGCGCGTGTACAGGGGGCGGCAGCCCCAGCATTTT
CASRRVYRGRQPQHF
>TRBV7-2|.|.|TRBJ1-2
TGTGCCAGCAGCTCCCGGCCCGCCTCTAACTATGGCTACACCTTC
CASSSRPASNYGYTF
>TRBV25-1|.|.|TRBJ1-6
TGTGCCAGCAGTCAACAGGGAAAGTCACCCCTCCACTTT
CASSQQGKSPLHF
>TRBV4-1|TRBD2|.|TRBJ2-5
TGCGCCAGCAGCGGACATAATCGGGAGGGTCGAGAGACCCAGTACTTC
CASSGHNREGRETQYF
>TRBV15|.|.|TRBJ2-7
TGTGCCACCAGCAGAGATAGGGTACTCGAAAGGGGCGAGCAGTACTTC
CATSRDRVLERGEQYF
>TRBV6-1|TRBD1|few|TRBJ2-7
TGTGCCAGCAGTCAAAGACAGGGGGCGGGGGAGCAGTACTTC
CASSQRQGAGEQYF
>TRBV4-2|.|.|TRBJ1-5
TGTGCCAGCAGCCAAATGTTAGATAGCAATCAGCCCCAGCATTTT
CASSQMLDSNQPQHF
>TRBV25-1|.|few|TRBJ2-5
TGTGCCAGCAGTCTAGCCTCGGGGAAAGGGACCCAGTACTTC
CASSLASGKGTQYF
>TRBV11-2|.|once|TRBJ2-5
TGTGCCAGCAGCTTAGGGCGACAGGGAGGGACCCAGTACTTC
CASSLGRQGGTQYF
>TRBV2|.|.|TRBJ2-2
TGTGCCAGCAGTGAACAGGGACACGGGGAGCTGTTTTTT
CASSEQGHGELFF
>TRBV7-2|.|.|TRBJ2-1
TGTGCCAGCAGCGGGGGACCGGCCTTTAATGAGCAGTTCTTC
CASSGGPAFNEQFF
>TRBV6-1|TRBD2|once|TRBJ2-7
TGTGCCAGCAAACAGGGACTAGCGGACTACGAGCAGTACTTC
CASKQGLADYEQYF
>TRBV6-5|.|.|TRBJ1-1
TGTGCCAGCAGTTACTCCCCTAGGACTGAAGCTTTCTTT
CASSYSPRTEAFF
>TRBV7-2|TRBD2|.|TRBJ2-3
TGTGCCAGCAGCTTAGGTCCTAGCGGGAGGGCCGGCACAGATACGCAGTATTTT
CASSLGPSGRAGTDTQYF
>TRBV4-3|TRBD2|.|TRBJ2-1
TGCGCCAGCAGCCAAGGGACTAGCGGGCCTAGCTCCTACAATGAGCAGTTCTTC
CASSQGTSGPSSYNEQFF